Presented here are 27 T cell receptor beta chains from one specimen sequenced in a study of shared clonotypes between healthy human individuals. CD8 cells regarded as naive lacked CD45RO, were positively chosen for CCR7, and omitted terminally differentiated effector memory CD45RA+ cells. TCRdb keeps only in-frame clones here, not all; method: immunoSEQ multiplex PCR. The repertoire consists of fewer than 850,000 clones, with around 96% occurring once and the leading ten covering about 0.25%. Sequenced: naive CD8+ T cells sorted from blood. The receptor source for this set is a young man in good health.

Notes on this clone: Other DNA variants within this sample encode the same CDR3. V and J are TRBV20-1 and TRBJ2-1; D remains unclear. Germline CDR1 and CDR2: DFQATT and SNEGSKA (reference sequence). V was cut by 2 bases and J by 4 bases, with 0 bases left in between. This CDR3 has 10 amino acids. CDR3: CSARYNEQFF. In DNA form, the CDR3 reads TGCAGTGCTAGATACAATGAGCAGTTCTTC.

The chain carries TRBV19 and TRBJ2-1, with 9 bases that match TRBD2. The germline CDR1 and CDR2 sequences are LNHDA and SQIVND (reference sequence). This CDR3 comprises 14 residues. With 1 base clipped from V and 7 bases from J, the junction kept 2 bases outside the gene matches. Written as DNA, the CDR3 is TGTGCCAGTAGTATAGGGGCGGGAGGGAATGAGCAGTTCTTC. Encoded protein: CASSIGAGGNEQFF.

This sequence joins TRBV7-9 and TRBJ2-2; the match to TRBD2 covers 7 bases. With V trimmed by 8 bases and J by 2 bases, 8 bases remained unmatched. Per germline, CDR1 SEHNR and CDR2 FQNEAQ (reference sequence). This CDR3 is 15 amino acids long. In DNA, the CDR3 is TGTGCCAGCGGGAAGGGAGGGATCAACACCGGGGAGCTGTTTTTT. As protein: CASGKGGINTGELFF.

To note about this clone: This sample also contains other DNA sequences that code for the same CDR3. This chain uses TRBV29-1 with TRBJ2-7, with D perhaps TRBD2 (6 bases). Trimming cost V 3 bases and J 2 bases, with 11 bases left between them. This CDR3 comprises 13 residues. Germline V gene data show CDR1 as SQVTM and CDR2 as ANQGSEA. Written as DNA, the CDR3 is TGCAGCGTTGATGCGGGAACCGCCTACGAGCAGTACTTC. Amino acids: CSVDAGTAYEQYF.

V and J are TRBV7-2 and TRBJ1-4, with a weak D call TRBD1 (6 bases). This CDR3 comprises 15 residues. V gave up 1 base and J gave up 6 bases, with 12 bases separating them. The germline CDR1 and CDR2 sequences are SGHTA and FQGNSA. The CDR3 spells CASSLGRGGYEKLFF. The CDR3 DNA sequence: TGTGCCAGCAGCTTAGGACGGGGGGGCTATGAAAAACTGTTTTTT.

The genes are TRBV11-3 and TRBJ2-2; D possibly matches TRBD1 or TRBD2 (5 bases each). CDR1 and CDR2 (germline): SGHNT, YENEEA. The CDR3 totals 12 residues. CDR3 sequence reads: CASAPKGGELFF. CDR3 bases: TGTGCTAGCGCCCCCAAGGGGGGGGAGCTGTTTTTT.

The V call is TRBV6-5, the J call TRBJ2-1; TRBD2 matches 9 bases. There are 14 residues in the CDR3. Trimming removed 0 bases from V and 7 bases from J; junction bases left unmatched: 1. CDR1 is MNHEY, CDR2 SVGAGI, per germline. The CDR3 region is CASSYSTSGNEQFF. The CDR3 coding sequence is TGTGCCAGCAGTTACTCGACTAGCGGTAATGAGCAGTTCTTC.

Worth noting for this clone: The sample carries other DNA sequences with the same CDR3. The V and J genes are TRBV7-9 and TRBJ2-7; D is undetermined. From germline, CDR1 is SEHNR and CDR2 FQNEAQ (reference sequence). Trimming stripped 5 bases from V and 1 base from J, with 9 bases between. This CDR3 comprises 13 residues. This CDR3 reads CASSLSGSYEQYF. CDR3 DNA: TGTGCCAGCAGCCTCTCCGGGTCCTACGAGCAGTACTTC.

The chain is built from TRBV28 and TRBJ2-7; D is possibly TRBD2 (5 bases). Germline-derived CDR1 and CDR2 are MDHEN and SYDVKM. The V end was cut by 1 base, the J end by 2 bases, with 12 bases between. The CDR3 is 15 amino acids. The CDR3 spells CASSLSPGTTYEQYF. The DNA of the CDR3 is TGTGCCAGCAGTTTATCACCGGGAACTACCTACGAGCAGTACTTC.

This clone has only one observation. CDR3 DNA sequence: TGTGCCAGCAGTTTTGGGGGAACCTACGAGCAGTACTTC. This codes for CASSFGGTYEQYF. This chain connects TRBV2 to TRBJ2-7; D might be TRBD1 or TRBD2, each matching 5 bases. Germline assignment: CDR1 SNHLY and CDR2 FYNNEI. V was pared by 5 bases and J by 2 bases, with 10 bases between. CDR3 length: 13 amino acids.

The chain combines TRBV30 with TRBJ2-7, with D possibly matching TRBD2 (6 bases). The CDR3 spans 14 residues. V gave up 3 bases and J gave up 0 bases, with 12 bases separating them. The germline V gene has CDR1 GTSNPN and CDR2 SVGIG (reference sequence). CDR3 sequence: CAWSIGSLSYEQYF. The CDR3 DNA is TGTGCCTGGAGCATCGGGAGTCTCTCCTACGAGCAGTACTTC.

This sequence joins TRBV4-1 and TRBJ2-1, with 11 positions matching TRBD2. V dropped 5 bases and J dropped 3; count of bases not matched to a gene: 6. This CDR3 is 16 amino acids long. Germline V gene data show CDR1 as MGHRA and CDR2 as YSYEKL. CDR3 loop: CASSGYGTSGYNEQFF. CDR3 sequence (DNA): TGCGCCAGCAGCGGGTACGGGACTAGCGGCTACAATGAGCAGTTCTTC.

This chain connects TRBV4-3 to TRBJ2-1; a weak D match, TRBD2 (6 bases). In germline, CDR1 is LGHNA, CDR2 YSLEER. V was cut by 1 base and J by 10 bases, with 14 bases left in between. The CDR3 contains 14 residues. The CDR3 loop reads CASSQVGSVGEQFF. In nucleotides, the CDR3 is TGCGCCAGCAGCCAAGTCGGGAGTGTTGGCGAGCAGTTCTTC.

The rearrangement joins TRBV5-6 to TRBJ2-7; D gene unclear. This CDR3 contains 12 residues. Between the trimmed V and J ends, which lost 0 bases and 4 bases, there was a span of 5 bases. Germline V gives CDR1 SGHDT, CDR2 YYEEEE. The CDR3 DNA is TGTGCCAGCAGCTTGGATATTTACGAGCAGTACTTC. Translating gives CASSLDIYEQYF.

This chain links TRBV4-1 with TRBJ2-7; 10 bases agree with TRBD2. CDR3 size: 15 residues. The V gene's germline CDR1 is MGHRA and CDR2 YSYEKL. V shed 2 bases, J shed 3 bases, and the junction held 4 bases outside the gene matches. The CDR3 DNA reads as TGCGCCAGCAGCCAAACTAGCGGGACGAGCTACGAGCAGTACTTC. The encoded protein is CASSQTSGTSYEQYF.

The chain uses TRBV6-1 and TRBJ1-1; TRBD1 matches at 7 bases. The germline gives CDR1 MNHNS, CDR2 SASEGT. Unmatched junction bases numbered 7, after V lost 9 bases and J lost 6 bases. There are 12 residues in the CDR3. CDR3 amino acids: CASIQGWAEAFF. The CDR3 DNA reads as TGTGCCAGTATACAGGGGTGGGCTGAAGCTTTCTTT.

This chain connects TRBV14 to TRBJ1-1; D is perhaps TRBD1 (5 bases). The CDR3 covers 18 residues. Trimming cost V 2 bases and J 5 bases, with 24 bases left between them. Germline V CDR1 and CDR2: SGHDN, FVKESK. CDR3 sequence: CASSQHPSGPTSGTEAFF. The CDR3 nucleotides are TGTGCCAGCAGCCAACACCCATCGGGGCCCACCTCCGGGACTGAAGCTTTCTTT.

The chain is built from TRBV18 and TRBJ2-6; 10 nucleotides line up with TRBD2. Trimming cost V 3 bases and J 5 bases; bases outside gene matches: 13. Germline-derived CDR1 and CDR2 are KGHSH and LQKENI. The length of the CDR3 is 19 residues. The CDR3 sequence: CASSPSLGSGGIRANVLTF. The DNA for the CDR3 is TGTGCCAGCTCACCCTCACTGGGTAGCGGGGGGATTCGGGCCAACGTCCTGACTTTC.

V usage is TRBV9 and J usage is TRBJ1-1; D not certain. Germline V gene sequence: CDR1 SGDLS, CDR2 YYNGEE. The CDR3 has 14 residues. The V end was cut by 4 bases, the J end by 7 bases, with 17 bases between. The CDR3 nucleotides are TGTGCCAGCAGCCCTTCGGGAGCGCGAAATGAAGCTTTCTTT. Its protein product is CASSPSGARNEAFF.

The rearrangement links TRBV10-3 to TRBJ2-1; tentatively, D is TRBD1 (6 bases). V dropped 5 bases and J dropped 4 bases, with 18 bases sitting between them. Germline lookup yields CDR1 ENHRY and CDR2 SYGVKD. The CDR3 runs 16 residues. The CDR3 loop reads CAISPREGQTYNEQFF. DNA for the CDR3: TGTGCCATCAGTCCCCGAGAGGGACAAACTTACAATGAGCAGTTCTTC.

CDR3 sequence (DNA): TGTGCCAGCAGCCCCGACTTCTACGAGCAGTACTTC. As protein: CASSPDFYEQYF. V gene TRBV7-9 combines with J gene TRBJ2-7; no firm D call. Trimming pared 5 bases from V and 3 bases from J, leaving 8 bases between. Germline V gene lookup returns CDR1 SEHNR and CDR2 FQNEAQ (reference sequence). The CDR3 has 12 residues.

Written as DNA, the CDR3 is TGTGCCAGCAGCTGGGGGCTAGCGGGAGGGTACGAGCAGTACTTC. The encoded protein is CASSWGLAGGYEQYF. This chain connects TRBV5-5 to TRBJ2-7; the match to TRBD2 covers 12 bases. The germline V gene encodes CDR1 SGHKS and CDR2 YYEKEE (reference sequence). The CDR3 covers 15 residues. J gave up 4 bases and V 3 bases, and 5 bases lay outside the gene matches.

The table lists this clone with a count of one. The chain is built from TRBV2 and TRBJ2-1; D remains ambiguous. V was shortened by 1 base and J by 0 bases, with 10 bases between the two germline ends. The V gene's germline CDR1 is SNHLY and CDR2 FYNNEI. CDR3 length: 16 residues. The CDR3: CASSEDFLSSYNEQFF. In DNA form, the CDR3 reads TGTGCCAGCAGTGAAGATTTTTTGAGCTCCTACAATGAGCAGTTCTTC.

The chain combines TRBV10-3 with TRBJ1-1; tentatively, D is TRBD1 (5 bases). The CDR3 is 12 amino acids. Germline CDR1 and CDR2: ENHRY and SYGVKD. Trimming left V 10 bases short and J 3 bases short, with 12 bases between. The chain's CDR3 is CATGTEYTEAFF. The CDR3 nucleotides read TGTGCCACCGGGACGGAGTACACTGAAGCTTTCTTT.

J is TRBJ2-2 and V is TRBV11-2, with D possibly being TRBD1 (5 bases). Looked up from germline, CDR1 is SGHAT and CDR2 is FQNNGV. This CDR3 is 16 amino acids long. V shed 0 bases and J shed 6 bases, with 14 bases lying between them. The CDR3 nucleotides are TGTGCCAGCAGCTTAGATAAAGGGGCAGAGGCCGGGGAGCTGTTTTTT. Residues: CASSLDKGAEAGELFF.

J is TRBJ2-7 and V is TRBV9, with 7 bases fitting TRBD1. Trimming at V came to 0 bases and at J to 4 bases, leaving 4 bases not matched to a gene. CDR3 length: 14 amino acids. CDR1 and CDR2 from the germline V gene are SGDLS and YYNGEE. The CDR3 is CASSVEVRGYEQYF. The CDR3, as DNA: TGTGCCAGCAGCGTAGAAGTCAGGGGGTACGAGCAGTACTTC.

This clone has only one observation. This same CDR3 is encoded by further DNA sequences in the sample. The chain employs TRBV27 and TRBJ2-5; D gene uncertain. In germline, CDR1 is MNHEY, CDR2 SMNVEV (reference sequence). Trimming cost V 1 base and J 5 bases, with 5 bases left between them. The CDR3 sequence is 12 residues long. CDR3 loop: CASSLLEETQYF. For the CDR3, the DNA is TGTGCCAGCAGTTTATTAGAGGAGACCCAGTACTTC.